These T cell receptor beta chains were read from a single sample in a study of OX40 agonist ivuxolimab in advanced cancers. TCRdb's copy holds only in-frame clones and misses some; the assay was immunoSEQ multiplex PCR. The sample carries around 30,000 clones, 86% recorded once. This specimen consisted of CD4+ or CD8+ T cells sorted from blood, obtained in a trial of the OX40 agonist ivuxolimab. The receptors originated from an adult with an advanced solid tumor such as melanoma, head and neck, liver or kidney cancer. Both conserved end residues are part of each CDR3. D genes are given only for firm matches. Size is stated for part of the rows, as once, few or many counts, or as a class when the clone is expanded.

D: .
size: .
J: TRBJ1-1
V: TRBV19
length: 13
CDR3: CASSIGVNTEAFF
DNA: TGTGCCAGTAGTATCGGGGTGAACACTGAAGCTTTCTTT

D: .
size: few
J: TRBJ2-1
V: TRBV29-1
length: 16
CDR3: CSAEIVATSSYNEQFF
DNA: TGCAGCGCTGAGATTGTGGCGACCAGCTCCTACAATGAGCAGTTCTTC

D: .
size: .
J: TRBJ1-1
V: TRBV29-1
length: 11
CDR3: CSVRGRNEAFF
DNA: TGCAGCGTTCGAGGGAGGAATGAAGCTTTCTTT

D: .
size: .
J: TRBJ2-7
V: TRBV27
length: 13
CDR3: CASSLSTSSEQYF
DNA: TGTGCCAGCAGTTTATCAACTAGCTCCGAGCAGTACTTC

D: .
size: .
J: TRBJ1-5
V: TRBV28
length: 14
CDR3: CASSYGVSNQPQHF
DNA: TGTGCCAGCAGTTATGGGGTGAGCAATCAGCCCCAGCATTTT

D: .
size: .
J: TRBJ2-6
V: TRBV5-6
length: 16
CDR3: CASNDSNSRRANVLTF
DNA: TGTGCCAGCAATGACAGCAATAGTCGTCGGGCCAACGTCCTGACTTTC

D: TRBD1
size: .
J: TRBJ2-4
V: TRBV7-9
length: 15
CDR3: CASSLSRTGGNIQYF
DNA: TGTGCCAGCAGCTTAAGCAGGACAGGGGGAAACATTCAGTACTTC

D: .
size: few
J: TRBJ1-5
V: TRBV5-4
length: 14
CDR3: CASSQSGSNQPQHF
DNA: TGTGCCAGCAGCCAAAGCGGAAGCAATCAGCCCCAGCATTTT

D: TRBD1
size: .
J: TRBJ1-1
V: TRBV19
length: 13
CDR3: CASKDRGYTEAFF
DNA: TGTGCCAGTAAAGACAGGGGGTATACTGAAGCTTTCTTT

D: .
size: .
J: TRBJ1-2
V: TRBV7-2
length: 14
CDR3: CASSLGPGSYGYTF
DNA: TGTGCCAGCAGCCTAGGGCCGGGGAGCTATGGCTACACCTTC

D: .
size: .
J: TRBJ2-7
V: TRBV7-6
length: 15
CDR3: CASSPPPGNSYEQYF
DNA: TGTGCCAGCAGCCCACCCCCCGGCAATTCCTACGAGCAGTACTTC

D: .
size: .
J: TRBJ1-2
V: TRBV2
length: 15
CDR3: CASSERPGPNYGYTF
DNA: TGTGCCAGCAGTGAAAGGCCAGGACCTAACTATGGCTACACCTTC

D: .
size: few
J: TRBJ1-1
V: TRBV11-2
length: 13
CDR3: CASGPRVGTEAFF
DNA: TGTGCCAGCGGTCCGCGGGTGGGCACTGAAGCTTTCTTT

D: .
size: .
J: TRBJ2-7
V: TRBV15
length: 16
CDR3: CATSPSAGHLPYEQYF
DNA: TGTGCCACCAGCCCGTCAGCGGGACACCTTCCCTACGAGCAGTACTTC

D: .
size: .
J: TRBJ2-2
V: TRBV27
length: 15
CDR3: CASSRTAKNTGELFF
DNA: TGTGCCAGCAGTCGGACAGCCAAGAACACCGGGGAGCTGTTTTTT

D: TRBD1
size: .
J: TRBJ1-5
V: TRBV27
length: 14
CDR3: CASSSDRGGQPQHF
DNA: TGTGCCAGCAGTTCCGACAGGGGAGGTCAGCCCCAGCATTTT

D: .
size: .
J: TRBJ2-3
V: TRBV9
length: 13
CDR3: CASSAGSPDTQYF
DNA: TGTGCCAGTTCAGCGGGCAGTCCAGATACGCAGTATTTT

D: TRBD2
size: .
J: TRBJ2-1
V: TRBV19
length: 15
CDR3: CASSPTSGTYNEQFF
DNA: TGTGCCAGTAGTCCAACTAGCGGGACGTACAATGAGCAGTTCTTC

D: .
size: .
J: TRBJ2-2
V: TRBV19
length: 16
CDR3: CASSPDRRGVTGELFF
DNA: TGTGCCAGTAGTCCGGACAGGCGGGGGGTCACCGGGGAGCTGTTTTTT

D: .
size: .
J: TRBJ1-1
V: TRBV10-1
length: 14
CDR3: CASSRNLGNTEAFF
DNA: TGCGCCAGCAGTCGCAACCTTGGGAACACTGAAGCTTTCTTT

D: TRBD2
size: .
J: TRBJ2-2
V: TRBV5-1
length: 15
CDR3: CASRISGRAPGELFF
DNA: TGCGCCAGCAGGATTAGCGGGAGGGCCCCCGGGGAGCTGTTTTTT

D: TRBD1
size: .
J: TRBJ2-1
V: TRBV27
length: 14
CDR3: CASSPRTGGNEQFF
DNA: TGTGCCAGCAGTCCTCGGACAGGGGGGAATGAGCAGTTCTTC

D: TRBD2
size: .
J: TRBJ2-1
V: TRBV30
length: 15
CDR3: CACLWGGAPYNEQFF
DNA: TGTGCCTGCCTCTGGGGGGGTGCGCCCTACAATGAGCAGTTCTTC

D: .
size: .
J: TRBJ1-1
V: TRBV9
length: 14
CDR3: CASSPGSGHTEAFF
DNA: TGTGCCAGCAGCCCTGGGTCAGGGCACACTGAAGCTTTCTTT

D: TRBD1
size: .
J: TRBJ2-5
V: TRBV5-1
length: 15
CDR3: CASSLGQGDGETQYF
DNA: TGCGCCAGCAGCTTGGGGCAGGGGGACGGGGAGACCCAGTACTTC

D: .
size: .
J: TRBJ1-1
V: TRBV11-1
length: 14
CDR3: CASSLAIRNTEAFF
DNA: TGTGCCAGCAGCTTAGCAATCAGGAACACTGAAGCTTTCTTT

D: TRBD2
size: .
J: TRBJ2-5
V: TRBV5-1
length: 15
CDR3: CASSLVAGARETQYF
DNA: TGCGCCAGCAGCTTGGTAGCGGGAGCCCGCGAGACCCAGTACTTC

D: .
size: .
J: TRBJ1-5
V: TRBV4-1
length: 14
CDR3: CASSLSGTYQPQHF
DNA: TGCGCCAGCAGTTTATCCGGGACCTATCAGCCCCAGCATTTT

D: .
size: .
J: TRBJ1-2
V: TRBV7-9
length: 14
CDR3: CASSLIYGDYGYTF
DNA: TGTGCCAGCAGCTTAATATACGGCGACTATGGCTACACCTTC

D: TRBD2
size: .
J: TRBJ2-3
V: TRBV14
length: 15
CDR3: CASSRTSGYTDTQYF
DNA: TGTGCCAGCAGCCGGACTAGCGGGTACACAGATACGCAGTATTTT

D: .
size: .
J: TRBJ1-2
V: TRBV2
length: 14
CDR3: CASSEGGSHYGYTF
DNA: TGTGCCAGCAGTGAAGGCGGCAGTCACTATGGCTACACCTTC

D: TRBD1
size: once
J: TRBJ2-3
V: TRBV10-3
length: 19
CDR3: CAISEGDRDPRSSTDTQYF
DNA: TGTGCCATCAGTGAGGGGGACAGGGACCCCAGATCGAGCACAGATACGCAGTATTTT

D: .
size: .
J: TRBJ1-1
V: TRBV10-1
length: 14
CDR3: CASSDWGANTEAFF
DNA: TGCGCCAGCAGTGATTGGGGCGCGAACACTGAAGCTTTCTTT

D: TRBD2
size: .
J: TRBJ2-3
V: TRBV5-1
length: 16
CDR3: CASSLAGGRRGDTQYF
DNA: TGCGCCAGCAGCTTGGCCGGCGGGAGGCGAGGAGATACGCAGTATTTT

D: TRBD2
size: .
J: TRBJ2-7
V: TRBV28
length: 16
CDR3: CASSDVREGPGYEQYF
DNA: TGTGCCAGCAGTGACGTTCGGGAGGGCCCGGGGTACGAGCAGTACTTC

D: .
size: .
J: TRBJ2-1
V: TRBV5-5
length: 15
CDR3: CASSSTSPAHNEQFF
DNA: TGTGCCAGCAGCTCTACTAGCCCGGCGCACAATGAGCAGTTCTTC

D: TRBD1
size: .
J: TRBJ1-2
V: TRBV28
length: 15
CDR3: CASRDRGDAGYGYTF
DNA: TGTGCCAGCAGGGACAGGGGGGATGCGGGCTATGGCTACACCTTC

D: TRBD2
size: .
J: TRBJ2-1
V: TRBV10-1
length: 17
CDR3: CASSRTGTSGRKDEQFF
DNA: TGCGCCAGCAGTAGAACCGGGACTAGCGGGAGGAAGGATGAGCAGTTCTTC

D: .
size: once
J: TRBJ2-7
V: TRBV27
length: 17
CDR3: CASSLSGVELFFDEQYF
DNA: TGTGCCAGCAGTTTATCAGGGGTAGAATTGTTTTTCGACGAGCAGTACTTC

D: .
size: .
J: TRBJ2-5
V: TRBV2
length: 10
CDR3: CASRGETQYF
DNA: TGTGCCAGCAGAGGGGAGACCCAGTACTTC

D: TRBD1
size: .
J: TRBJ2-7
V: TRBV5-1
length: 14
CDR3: CASSYRQGGYEQYF
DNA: TGCGCCAGCAGCTACCGACAGGGGGGATACGAGCAGTACTTC

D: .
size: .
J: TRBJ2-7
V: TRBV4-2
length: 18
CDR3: CASSPWPLDGGDTYEQYF
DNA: TGTGCCAGCAGCCCCTGGCCACTAGACGGAGGGGACACCTACGAGCAGTACTTC

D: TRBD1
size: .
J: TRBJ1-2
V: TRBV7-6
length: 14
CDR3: CASSSTGSAYGYTF
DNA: TGTGCCAGCAGCTCGACAGGGTCCGCCTATGGCTACACCTTC

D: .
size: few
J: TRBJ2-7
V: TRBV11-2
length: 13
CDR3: CASSLETPSEQYF
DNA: TGTGCCAGCAGCTTAGAAACCCCCTCCGAGCAGTACTTC

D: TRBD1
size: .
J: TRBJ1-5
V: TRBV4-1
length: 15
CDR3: CASSHRTGRNQPQHF
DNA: TGCGCCAGCAGCCACCGGACAGGGAGAAATCAGCCCCAGCATTTT

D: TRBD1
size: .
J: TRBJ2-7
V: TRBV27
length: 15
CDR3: CASGPGTASFYEQYF
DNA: TGTGCCAGCGGCCCCGGGACAGCGTCATTCTACGAGCAGTACTTC

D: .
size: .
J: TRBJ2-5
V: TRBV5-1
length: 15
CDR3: CASSFSRGVAETQYF
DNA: TGCGCCAGCAGCTTTTCGAGGGGAGTAGCAGAGACCCAGTACTTC

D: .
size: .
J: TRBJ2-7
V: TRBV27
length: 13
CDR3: CASSLSGEDEQYF
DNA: TGTGCCAGCAGTTTATCGGGGGAGGACGAGCAGTACTTC

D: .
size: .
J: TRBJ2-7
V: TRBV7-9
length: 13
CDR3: CASSLVGQPEQYF
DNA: TGTGCCAGCAGCTTAGTAGGGCAGCCTGAGCAGTACTTC

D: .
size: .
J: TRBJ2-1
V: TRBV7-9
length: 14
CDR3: CASSLDPGWNEQFF
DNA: TGTGCCAGCAGCTTAGATCCGGGGTGGAATGAGCAGTTCTTC

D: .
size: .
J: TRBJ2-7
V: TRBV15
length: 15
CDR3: CATSRGVASVHEQYF
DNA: TGTGCCACCAGCAGAGGGGTTGCCTCGGTCCACGAGCAGTACTTC

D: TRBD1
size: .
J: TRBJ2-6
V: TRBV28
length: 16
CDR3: CASVGQGGSGANVLTF
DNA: TGTGCCAGTGTGGGACAGGGAGGCTCTGGGGCCAACGTCCTGACTTTC